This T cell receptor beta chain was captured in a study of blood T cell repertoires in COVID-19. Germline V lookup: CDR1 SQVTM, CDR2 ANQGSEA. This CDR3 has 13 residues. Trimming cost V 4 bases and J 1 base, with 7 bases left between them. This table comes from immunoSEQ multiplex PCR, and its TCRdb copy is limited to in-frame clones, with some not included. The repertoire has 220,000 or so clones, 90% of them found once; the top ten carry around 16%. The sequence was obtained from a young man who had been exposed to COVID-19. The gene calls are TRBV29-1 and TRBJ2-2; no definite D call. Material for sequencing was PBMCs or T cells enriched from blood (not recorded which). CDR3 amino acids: CSVVRQNTGELFF. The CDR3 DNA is TGCAGCGTTGTGAGGCAGAACACCGGGGAGCTGTTTTTT.